The 11 T cell receptor beta chains below were found in one sample sequenced in a study of T cell responses to AZD1222 COVID-19 vaccine. The protocol was immunoSEQ multiplex PCR, while the TCRdb copy is restricted to in-frame clones and leaves out a portion. Among some 150,000 clones listed, just over 85% were seen once. The sample consisted of peripheral blood, taken on day 0 of AZD1222 vaccination. These receptors all stem from an adult in good health.

The chain couples TRBV2 to TRBJ2-2; D is undetermined. The germline V gene encodes CDR1 SNHLY and CDR2 FYNNEI. The CDR3 is 14 amino acids. Deletions cut 6 bases from V and 2 bases from J, with 10 bases between. The CDR3 here is CASRGRSNTGELFF. For the CDR3, the DNA is TGTGCCAGCAGGGGTCGGTCAAACACCGGGGAGCTGTTTTTT.

This clone came up a few times. V usage is TRBV21-1 and J usage is TRBJ1-2; the D call TRBD1 from the table was never checked on the DNA. TRBV21-1 is reported as a pseudogene. The CDR3 runs 13 residues. CDR3 nucleotide sequence: TGTGCCAGCAGCCGTTCAGAATGCTATGGCTACACCTTC. As protein: CASSRSECYGYTF.

This clone was counted only a few times. CDR3 amino acids: CAWGGAGLSNYGYTF. CDR3 DNA sequence: TGTGCCTGGGGAGGGGCCGGACTTTCTAACTATGGCTACACCTTC. The chain uses TRBV30 and TRBJ1-2, with TRBD1 as a possible D gene (5 bases). Germline CDR1 GTSNPN, CDR2 SVGIG (reference sequence). There are 15 residues in the CDR3. The ends were cut back, 5 bases at V and 0 bases at J, with 16 bases in the middle.

Concerning this clone itself: Other DNA sequences in the sample encode the same CDR3. This chain uses TRBV18 with TRBJ1-1; D remains unclear. The CDR3 runs 13 residues. The germline V and J ends were trimmed by 2 bases and 1 base, with 5 bases remaining between them. Germline V gives CDR1 KGHSH, CDR2 LQKENI. The CDR3 DNA follows: TGTGCCAGCTCACCATCGGAGAACACTGAAGCTTTCTTT. Its translation is CASSPSENTEAFF.

By sample share, this clone is medium-sized. The chain couples TRBV5-6 to TRBJ1-1, with TRBD1 as a possible D gene (5 bases). This CDR3 comprises 14 residues. In germline, CDR1 is SGHDT, CDR2 YYEEEE. V lost 3 bases and J 5 bases, leaving 14 bases between the germline ends. CDR3 residues: CASSYGGGDTEAFF. The DNA of the CDR3 is TGTGCCAGCAGCTACGGGGGTGGTGATACTGAAGCTTTCTTT.

V and J are TRBV7-2 and TRBJ1-2; 8 bases line up with TRBD1. The CDR3 consists of 15 residues. V shed 3 bases, J shed 0 bases, and the junction held 3 bases outside the gene matches. CDR1 and CDR2 from the germline V gene are SGHTA and FQGNSA. The CDR3, as DNA: TGTGCCAGCAGCTTTTCGACAGGGGCTAACTATGGCTACACCTTC. Translated, it gives CASSFSTGANYGYTF.

The chain combines TRBV7-9 with TRBJ2-7; D perhaps matches TRBD2 (5 bases). The CDR3 sequence is 12 residues long. V gave up 1 base and J gave up 10 bases, with 11 bases separating them. Germline V CDR1 and CDR2: SEHNR, FQNEAQ (reference sequence). As DNA, the CDR3 is TGTGCCAGCAGCTTAGATGCGGGCGGACAGTACTTC. This gives the protein CASSLDAGGQYF.

The CDR3 DNA follows: TGTGCCAGCTCAGCGGGACAGGGGGGGATAGCTGAAGCTTTCTTT. It is translated as CASSAGQGGIAEAFF. This chain connects TRBV18 to TRBJ1-1; 11 nucleotides agree with TRBD1. Unmatched junction bases numbered 8, after V lost 5 bases and J lost 6 bases. CDR3 length equals 15 residues. CDR1 is KGHSH and CDR2 is LQKENI in the germline V gene.

J is TRBJ1-2 and V is TRBV4-2; D unresolved. This CDR3 contains 14 residues. Germline V lookup: CDR1 LGHNA, CDR2 YNFKEQ. V was pared by 0 bases and J by 4 bases, with 9 bases between. CDR3 in DNA: TGTGCCAGCAGCCAAGACCAGAACCGCTATGGCTACACCTTC. Amino acids: CASSQDQNRYGYTF.

The chain has TRBV5-4 and TRBJ2-7; D could derive from TRBD1 or TRBD2 (5 bases each). The germline V gene encodes CDR1 SGHNT and CDR2 YYREEE (reference sequence). The length of the CDR3 is 13 residues. The V and J ends lost 0 bases and 9 bases respectively, with 13 bases between them. The CDR3 sequence: CASSLASQGAQYF. For the CDR3, the DNA is TGTGCCAGCAGCTTGGCCTCTCAGGGAGCGCAGTACTTC.

The gene calls are TRBV21-1 and TRBJ2-7. TRBV21-1 is a listed pseudogene. The CDR3 covers 16 residues. The CDR3 DNA reads TGTGCCAGCAGCAAAGGACCCTCCGGCACGGCATCCGAATTATACTTC. Translation: CASSKGPSGTASELYF.